This TCR beta chain derives from a study of T cell repertoires in cytomegalovirus infection. This clonotype was found many times. TCRdb reprocessed the reads via MiXCR and lists one record per CDR3 protein. Here the sample spans 200,000 to 300,000 distinct CDR3 sequences, roughly an eighth being singletons. Trimming shortened V by 2 bases and J by 5 bases, and 13 bases separated the two germline ends. This CDR3 spans 15 amino acids. The sequenced sample was PBMCs. The receptor was isolated from a human donor in good health (CMV status not recorded). Some clones in this sample may be carry-over from other donors' samples. The J gene is TRBJ1-5, the V gene TRBV12-3 or TRBV12-4; tentatively, D is TRBD1 (5 bases). CDR3 bases: TGTGCCAGCAGTTTAAAGGGGATCGGTCATCAGCCCCAGCATTTT. Protein: CASSLKGIGHQPQHF.